This TCR beta chain came from a study of lymphopenia after photon versus proton radiotherapy. As concerns this clone: Its antigen is as yet unknown.

Study-level findings and limits: Oligoclonal CD8+ Temra expansion after nadir drove photon patients' diversity drop.

The table came from immunoSEQ multiplex PCR; TCRdb's copy has only in-frame clones and leaves some out. Of roughly 65,000 clones detected, roughly 90% appear once; the ten largest clones hold less than 3.5%. The germline V gene has CDR1 LGHNA and CDR2 YNFKEQ. CDR3 length: 17 residues. V lost 1 base, J lost 3 bases, and 9 bases stayed unmatched. V is TRBV4-2 and J is TRBJ1-5; 7 bases map to TRBD1. The sample here was peripheral blood, taken from a patient treated with photon-based radiotherapy. The TCR was taken from a woman aged 70 to 79 with pancreatic cancer. The CDR3 loop reads CASSQAPGTAPNQPQHF. The DNA of the CDR3 is TGTGCCAGCAGCCAAGCCCCCGGGACAGCGCCCAATCAGCCCCAGCATTTT.